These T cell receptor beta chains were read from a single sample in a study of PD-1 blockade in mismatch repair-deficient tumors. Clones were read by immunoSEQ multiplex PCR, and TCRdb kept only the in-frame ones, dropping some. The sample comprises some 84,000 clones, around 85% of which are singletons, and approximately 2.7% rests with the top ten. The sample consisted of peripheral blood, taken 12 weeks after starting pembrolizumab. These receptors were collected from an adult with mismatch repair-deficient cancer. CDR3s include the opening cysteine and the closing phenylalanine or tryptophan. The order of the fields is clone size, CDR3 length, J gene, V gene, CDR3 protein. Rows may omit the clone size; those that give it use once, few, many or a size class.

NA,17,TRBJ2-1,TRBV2,CASSEGRAGGGRNEQFF
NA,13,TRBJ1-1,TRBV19,CASRDTENTEAFF
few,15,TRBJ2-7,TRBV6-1,CASSEAGALGYEQYF
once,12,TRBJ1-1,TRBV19,CASGVGNTEAFF
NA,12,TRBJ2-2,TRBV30,CAWSAHPGELFF
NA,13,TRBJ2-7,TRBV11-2,CASSLGTTYEQYF
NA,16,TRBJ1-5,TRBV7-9,CASSNQQGSGNQPQHF
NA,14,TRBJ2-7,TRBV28,CASSFTTGSYEQYF
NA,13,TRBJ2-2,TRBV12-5,CASGNRGSGELFF
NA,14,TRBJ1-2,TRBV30,CAWSQGQGIYGYTF
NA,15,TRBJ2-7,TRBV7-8,CASSPMQGPAYEQYF
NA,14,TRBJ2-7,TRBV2,CASSSSGSTYEQYF
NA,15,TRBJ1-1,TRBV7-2,CASSFGVLMNTEAFF
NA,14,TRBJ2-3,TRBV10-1,CASSETGTTDTQYF
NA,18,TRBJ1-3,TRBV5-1,CASSLAPRTADGGNTIYF
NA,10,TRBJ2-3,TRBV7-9,CASSSYTQYF